This T cell receptor (beta chain) was recorded in a study of T-cell reconstitution after alpha-beta-depleted transplantation in children listed by TCRdb under 2016. For context, the study as a whole: Using TCR repertoire profiling, the study quantitatively followed how T-cell immune reconstitution unfolded in children after TCRalphabeta/CD19-depleted allogeneic hematopoietic cell transplantation. Here is what the overall study found, with its caveats: In some patients, the high TCRbeta diversity seen at day 60 was put down to recipient T cells and intrathymic progenitors that had survived conditioning. The apparently early alphabetaT-cell count recovery about two months after transplant was reportedly dependent on only several hundred rapidly expanded clones derived from non-depleted graft cells. Over subsequent months, a decline in hyperexpanded clone frequencies was noted, and after one year, T-cell counts and TCRbeta diversity were mostly ascribed to newly produced T cells.

The sample's treatment or condition, from its label and the paper: allogeneic hematopoietic cell transplantation with graft depleted of TCRalphabeta T cells and CD19 B cells. Transplant recipients were children who received TCRalphabeta/CD19-depleted allogeneic hematopoietic cell grafts. On this clonotype itself: Its target antigen remains unknown. One base away there is no much larger clone; base qualities are not given.

Library construction relied on PCR. TCRdb records Illumina HiSeq 2500 as the sequencer. TCR libraries were prepared with molecular barcoding, using unique molecular identifiers to normalize TCRbeta repertoire quantification. Using fastp trimming at Q25 and MiXCR clonotype assembly, TCRdb reanalyzed the public sequencing data and kept in-frame beta chains. Rows with a matching CDR3 protein are joined into one entry that keeps the most common DNA and genes. Here the sample has roughly 100,000 distinct CDR3 sequences; under 9% occur a single time. The ten largest clones add up to about 15% of the sample. The receptor was derived from a boy between 2 and 10 years old with acute lymphoblastic leukemia, due to receive a stem cell transplant. The sequencing used PBMCs, collected before TCRalphabeta/CD19-depleted stem cell transplant.

The CDR3: CASRTNTDIGEQFF. The nucleotide sequence reads TGTGCCAGCAGAACTAACACAGATATCGGTGAGCAGTTCTTC. The V gene is TRBV6-1 and the J gene is TRBJ2-1, with the D segment identity uncertain. The germline V gene sets CDR1 to MNHNS and CDR2 to SASEGT. There are 14 amino acids in the CDR3, from cysteine to phenylalanine inclusive. CDR3 DNA only is kept here, 42 bases in frame from base 1. The junction carries 18 bases between V and J, which are trimmed by 6 bases and 9 bases respectively.